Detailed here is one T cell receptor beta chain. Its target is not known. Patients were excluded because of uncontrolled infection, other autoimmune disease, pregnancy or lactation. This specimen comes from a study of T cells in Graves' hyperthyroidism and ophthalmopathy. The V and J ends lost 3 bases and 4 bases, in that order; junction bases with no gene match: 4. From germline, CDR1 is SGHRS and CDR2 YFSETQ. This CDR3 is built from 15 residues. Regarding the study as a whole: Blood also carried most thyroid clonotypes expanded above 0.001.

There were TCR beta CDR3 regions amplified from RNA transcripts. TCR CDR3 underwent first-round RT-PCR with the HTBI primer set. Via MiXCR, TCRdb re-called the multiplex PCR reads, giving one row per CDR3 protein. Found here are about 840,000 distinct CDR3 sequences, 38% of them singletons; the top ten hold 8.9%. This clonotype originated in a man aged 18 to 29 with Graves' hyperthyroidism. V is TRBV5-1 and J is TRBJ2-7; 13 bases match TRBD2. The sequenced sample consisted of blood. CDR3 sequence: CASSSRTSGGYEQYF. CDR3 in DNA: TGCGCCAGCAGCTCAAGGACTAGCGGGGGATACGAGCAGTACTTC.